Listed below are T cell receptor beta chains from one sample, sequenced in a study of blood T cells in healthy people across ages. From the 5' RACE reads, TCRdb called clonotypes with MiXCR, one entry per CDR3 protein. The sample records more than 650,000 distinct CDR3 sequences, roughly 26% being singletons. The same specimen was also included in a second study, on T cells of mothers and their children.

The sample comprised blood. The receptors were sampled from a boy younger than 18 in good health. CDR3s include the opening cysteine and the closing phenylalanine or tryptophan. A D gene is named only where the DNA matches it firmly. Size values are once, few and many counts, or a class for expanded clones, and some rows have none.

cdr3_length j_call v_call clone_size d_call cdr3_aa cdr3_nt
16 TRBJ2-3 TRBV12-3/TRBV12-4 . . CASTLRGGLSTDTQYF TGTGCCAGCACCTTGCGTGGGGGGCTTAGCACAGATACGCAGTATTTT
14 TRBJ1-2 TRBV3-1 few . CASSQEQNIYGYTF TGTGCCAGCAGCCAAGAACAGAACATCTATGGCTACACCTTC
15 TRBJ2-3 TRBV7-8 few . CASSAQGSAPDTQYF TGTGCCAGCAGCGCCCAGGGGAGCGCTCCAGATACGCAGTATTTT
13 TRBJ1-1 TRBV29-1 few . CSAIQTLNTEAFF TGCAGCGCGATACAAACATTGAACACTGAAGCTTTCTTT
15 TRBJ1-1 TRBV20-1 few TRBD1 CSASSGQEMNTEAFF TGCAGTGCTAGCTCAGGACAGGAGATGAACACTGAAGCTTTCTTT
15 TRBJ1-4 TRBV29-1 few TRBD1 CSVARTGGPNEKLFF TGCAGCGTCGCTCGGACAGGGGGGCCTAATGAAAAACTGTTTTTT
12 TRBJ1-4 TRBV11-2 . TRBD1 CASSIQGRDRFF TGTGCCAGCAGCATACAGGGGCGCGATCGGTTTTTT
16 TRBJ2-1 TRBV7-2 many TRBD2 CASATPRRGGIDEQFF TGTGCCAGCGCCACCCCACGGCGGGGGGGCATCGATGAGCAGTTCTTC
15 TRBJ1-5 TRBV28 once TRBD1 CASSYRGRTGQPQHF TGTGCCAGCAGCTACAGGGGGCGCACGGGACAGCCCCAGCATTTT
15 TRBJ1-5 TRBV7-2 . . CASSLRGKSNQPQHF TGTGCCAGCAGCTTACGGGGGAAGAGCAATCAGCCCCAGCATTTT
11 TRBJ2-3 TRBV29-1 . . CSVSSTDTQYF TGCAGCGTTTCGTCAACCGATACGCAGTATTTT
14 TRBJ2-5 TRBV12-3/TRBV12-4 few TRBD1 CASSSLNRGETQYF TGTGCCAGCAGTTCCCTCAACAGGGGAGAGACCCAGTACTTC
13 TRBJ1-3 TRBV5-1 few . CASSPDGGVPIYF TGCGCCAGCAGCCCGGACGGAGGGGTACCCATATATTTT
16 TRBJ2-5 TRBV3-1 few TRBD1 CASSLPGQGASETQYF TGTGCCAGCAGTCTCCCGGGGCAGGGGGCGAGTGAGACCCAGTACTTC
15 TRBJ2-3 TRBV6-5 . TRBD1 CASTKGAYSTDTQYF TGTGCCAGCACCAAGGGGGCGTACAGCACAGATACGCAGTATTTT
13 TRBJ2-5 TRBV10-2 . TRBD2 CASTGTSGGAEYF TGCGCCAGCACTGGGACTAGCGGGGGTGCAGAGTACTTC
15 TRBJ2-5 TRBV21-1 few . CASSKRQGNQETQYF TGTGCCAGCAGCAAACGACAAGGGAACCAAGAGACCCAGTACTTC
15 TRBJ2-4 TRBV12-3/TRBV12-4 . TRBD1 CASSLARTGDTIQYF TGTGCCAGCAGTTTAGCCCGGACAGGGGATACCATTCAGTACTTC
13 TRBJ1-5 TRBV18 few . CASSSGQPQPQHF TGTGCCAGCTCATCCGGACAACCTCAGCCCCAGCATTTT
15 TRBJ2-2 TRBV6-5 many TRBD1 CASSGRQGVTGELFF TGTGCCAGCAGTGGCCGACAGGGAGTCACCGGGGAGCTGTTTTTT
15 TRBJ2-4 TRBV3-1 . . CASSQFGGAKNIQYF TGTGCCAGCAGCCAATTTGGGGGAGCCAAAAACATTCAGTACTTC
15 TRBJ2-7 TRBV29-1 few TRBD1 CSVERPGTGGYEQYF TGCAGCGTTGAAAGACCCGGGACAGGGGGTTACGAGCAGTACTTC
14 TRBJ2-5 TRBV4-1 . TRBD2 CASSHSGGRETQYF TGCGCCAGCAGCCACAGCGGGGGGAGGGAGACCCAGTACTTC
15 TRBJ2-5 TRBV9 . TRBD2 CASSGGLAGAGTQYF TGTGCCAGCAGCGGCGGCTTAGCGGGGGCGGGGACCCAGTACTTC
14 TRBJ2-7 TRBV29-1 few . CSVEEFRNPGEQYF TGCAGCGTTGAAGAGTTCCGGAACCCGGGGGAGCAGTACTTC
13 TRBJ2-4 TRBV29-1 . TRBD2 CSVDVSGGNIQYF TGCAGCGTTGATGTTAGCGGGGGAAACATTCAGTACTTC
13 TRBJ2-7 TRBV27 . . CASSSRNNYGQYF TGTGCCAGCAGTTCAAGAAATAACTACGGGCAGTACTTC
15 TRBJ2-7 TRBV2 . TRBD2 CASSPTSGRSYEQYF TGTGCCAGCAGTCCGACTAGCGGGAGATCCTACGAGCAGTACTTC
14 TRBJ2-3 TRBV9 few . CASSVGSFTDTQYF TGTGCCAGCAGCGTAGGCTCCTTCACAGATACGCAGTATTTT
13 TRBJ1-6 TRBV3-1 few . CASSQNSVSPLHF TGTGCCAGCAGCCAAAATAGCGTTTCACCCCTCCACTTT